Below, 4 T cell receptor beta chains from the same sample are listed, as sequenced in a study of blood T cell repertoires in COVID-19. Data came from immunoSEQ multiplex PCR; TCRdb stores just in-frame clones and leaves some out. Of 55,000 to 75,000 clones listed, 84% are singletons. Specimen: peripheral blood. These receptors originate from a man older than 75 with COVID-19, enrolled during active disease.

The chain joins TRBV20-1 to TRBJ2-2; 7 bases agree with TRBD2. The V gene end was trimmed by 5 bases and the J gene end by 7 bases; junction bases not matched to a gene: 1. Germline V lookup: CDR1 DFQATT, CDR2 SNEGSKA (reference sequence). The CDR3 runs 11 residues. The CDR3 reads CSARGDGELFF. The CDR3 nucleotides are TGCAGTGCTCGGGGGGACGGGGAGCTGTTTTTT.

This chain links TRBV19 with TRBJ2-1, with TRBD2 matching 7 bases. Looked up from germline, CDR1 is LNHDA and CDR2 is SQIVND (reference sequence). The CDR3 contains 14 residues. The J segment lost 8 bases and the V segment lost 1 base, leaving 5 bases of the junction unmatched. The CDR3 region is CASSIGGTKDEQFF. The CDR3 bases are TGTGCCAGTAGTATAGGGGGGACTAAGGATGAGCAGTTCTTC.

The chain joins TRBV7-2 to TRBJ1-2, with D possibly matching TRBD1 (6 bases). The CDR3 is made up of 17 amino acids. In germline, CDR1 is SGHTA, CDR2 FQGNSA. Trimming left V 5 bases short and J 7 bases short, with 26 bases between. The chain's CDR3 is CASSLSASQGKGGGYTF. The CDR3 nucleotides read TGTGCCAGCAGCCTTAGCGCGTCACAGGGAAAAGGAGGTGGCTACACCTTC.

The CDR3 DNA reads as TGTGCCAGCAGCCGCCCACTAGCGGGAGGCGATGAGCAGTTCTTC. Its translation is CASSRPLAGGDEQFF. The rearrangement uses TRBV7-8 and TRBJ2-1, with 12 nucleotides matching TRBD2. Per germline, CDR1 SGHVS and CDR2 FQNEAQ. Trimming at V came to 5 bases and at J to 8 bases, leaving 7 bases not matched to a gene. This CDR3 spans 15 amino acids. Filled out from reference TRBV7-8 and TRBJ2-1, the complete variable domain reads GAGVSQSPRYKVAKRGQDVALRCDPISGHVSLFWYQQALGQGPEFLTYFQNEAQLDKSGLPSDRFFAERPEGSVSTLKIQRTQQEDSAVYLCASSRPLAGGDEQFFGPGTRLTVL.